The text below deals with one T cell receptor (beta chain). Its specific antigen is unknown. Base qualities are not recorded, but no much larger clone differs from it by a single base. From V the trimming removes 6 bases and from J it removes 6 bases, while the gene matches leave 5 bases of the junction unaccounted for. From the cysteine up to the phenylalanine, the CDR3 has a length of 13 residues. Only the CDR3 DNA is retained, 39 bases long and in frame from the first base. CDR1 SGHTA and CDR2 FQGTGA are derived from the germline V gene. Receptor libraries were prepared by the immunoSEQ multiplex PCR assay. The authors processed their data as follows. A statistical classification framework was built for diagnosing cytomegalovirus status from the catalog of TCR beta chain sequences. Here the immuneACCESS table is served through TCRdb, limited to in-frame sequences with V and J called. Missing clones are a known gap in these copies; in checked studies unresolved V genes cover under half, and the rest lacks a known reason. V, J and clone size derive from that table, while D and trimming were established from the DNA sequence. The sample table shows over 150,000 clones, and approximately 84% are seen once. Approximately 2.9% of the sample rests with the top ten.

The donors were included in the validation cohort of some 120 subjects, a group kept apart from the approximately 700-subject first cohort. These data are taken from a study of cytomegalovirus exposure and HLA in healthy donors (dated 2017 in TCRdb). Some background on the complete study: The 670 or so repertoires of the first cohort and the 95 to 150 validation repertoires were produced on the same platform, according to a later analysis. The aim of the study was to test whether cataloging public T cell receptors could identify signatures of past pathogen exposure. Besides the first cohort of 500 to 700 subjects, a separate validation cohort made up of roughly 120 different subjects was used. To predict cytomegalovirus infection status, the study combined high-throughput TCR immunosequencing, statistical association of individual TCRs with disease status, and machine learning. Study-wide findings and limitations: In both the original and validation cohorts, the classifier was reported to diagnose cytomegalovirus status with high specificity and sensitivity. According to the authors, the approach could potentially be generalized to other disease states and immunological phenotypes. In a later analysis, TCRs clustered in the first cohort were found to also tend to co-occur in the roughly 130 validation repertoires, with approximately 94% of cluster scores above 0. All 130 or so repertoires were used to score co-occurrence in the validation cohort in a later analysis, because that analysis had no HLA typing for the cohort. Most TCR sequences were observed very rarely across donors, whereas some public TCRs were present in many individuals. A few of the identified cytomegalovirus-associated TCR beta chains were confirmed in vitro to be specific for cytomegalovirus antigens. The study gave a list of some 150 TCR beta chains associated with cytomegalovirus.

The material sequenced was PBMCs. This receptor was identified in a woman aged 18-29 years in good health and CMV-seropositive. The chain uses TRBV7-3 and TRBJ1-1; the junction holds 9 bases that match TRBD1. CDR3 protein: CASRRGTGPEAFF. The DNA is as follows: TGTGCCAGCAGAAGAGGGACAGGGCCTGAAGCTTTCTTT.